This T cell receptor beta chain stems from a study of T cell repertoires in cytomegalovirus infection. Each CDR3 protein is one row after TCRdb ran MiXCR on the reads. This sample has roughly 230,000 distinct CDR3 sequences, with about 17% found just once. Input material: CD8+ T cells from PBMCs. The sequence derives from a human donor in good health (CMV status not recorded). Some clones in this sample may be carry-over from other donors' samples.

CDR3: CASSYSGDGPYEQYF. The DNA for the CDR3 is TGTGCCAGCAGTTACTCGGGGGACGGACCCTACGAGCAGTACTTC. The chain links TRBV6-2 or TRBV6-3 to TRBJ2-7; the D call may be TRBD1 or TRBD2 (5 bases each). The V and J ends lost 0 bases and 2 bases respectively, with 11 bases between them. The CDR3 sequence is 15 residues long. Germline V gene data show CDR1 as MNHEY and CDR2 as SVGEGT.